Each of the 15 T cell receptor beta chains below was sequenced from the same sample in a study of cytomegalovirus exposure and HLA in healthy donors. Primers included in the PCR were 60 Vbeta and 13 Jbeta primers. Sequenced by immunoSEQ multiplex PCR; TCRdb stores in-frame clones only, minus some. The sample has around 140,000 clones, around four fifths seen once. Sequenced sample: PBMCs. The origin of the receptors is a male donor in good health and CMV-seronegative.

This chain links TRBV11-2 with TRBJ2-7; TRBD2 matches at 11 bases. CDR1 is SGHAT and CDR2 is FQNNGV in the germline V gene. J gave up 0 bases and V 1 base, and 8 bases lay outside the gene matches. This CDR3 is built from 18 residues. CDR3 residues: CASSLGPSGRRISYEQYF. CDR3 DNA: TGTGCCAGCAGCTTAGGCCCTAGCGGGAGGCGCATCTCCTACGAGCAGTACTTC.

The V and J genes are TRBV5-1 and TRBJ2-3; a possible D gene is TRBD1 (5 bases). Trimming stripped 3 bases from V and 0 bases from J, with 8 bases between. The CDR3 runs to 14 residues. Germline values: CDR1 SGHRS, CDR2 YFSETQ. CDR3 residues: CASSSGSSTDTQYF. Here the CDR3 DNA reads TGCGCCAGCAGCTCAGGGTCTAGCACAGATACGCAGTATTTT.

The V gene is TRBV9, the J gene TRBJ2-1; 10 bases align to TRBD2. Looked up from germline, CDR1 is SGDLS and CDR2 is YYNGEE. This CDR3 is 16 amino acids long. V lost 0 bases to trimming and J lost 11 bases; unmatched junction nucleotides: 11. The CDR3 DNA is TGTGCCAGCAGCGTAGCTATGGGGCTAGCGGGAGTTAAGCAGTTCTTC. Translated: CASSVAMGLAGVKQFF. Together with reference TRBV9 and TRBJ2-1, the CDR3 gives the full variable domain: DSGVTQTPKHLITATGQRVTLRCSPRSGDLSVYWYQQSLDQGLQFLIQYYNGEERAKGNILERFSAQQFPDLHSELNLSSLELGDSALYFCASSVAMGLAGVKQFFGPGTRLTVL.

The rearrangement uses TRBV5-6 and TRBJ1-1; TRBD1 aligns across 7 bases. The CDR3 is 16 amino acids. J gave up 0 bases and V 6 bases, and 11 bases lay outside the gene matches. Germline CDR1 SGHDT, CDR2 YYEEEE. This chain's CDR3 is CASTTGKQGVNTEAFF. CDR3 coding DNA: TGTGCCAGCACGACAGGGAAGCAGGGAGTGAACACTGAAGCTTTCTTT. Full variable domain (rest looked up from reference TRBV5-6 and TRBJ1-1): DAGVTQSPTHLIKTRGQQVTLRCSPKSGHDTVSWYQQALGQGPQFIFQYYEEEERQRGNFPDRFSGHQFPNYSSELNVNALLLGDSALYLCASTTGKQGVNTEAFFGQGTRLTVV.

This rearrangement joins TRBV5-1 to TRBJ2-6; tentative D call: TRBD2 (7 bases). The CDR3 has 17 residues. CDR1 is SGHRS and CDR2 is YFSETQ in the germline V gene. The V gene lost 4 bases and the J gene lost 2 bases, with 16 bases spanning the gap. DNA for the CDR3: TGCGCCAGCAGCCCCGGGGAGGGGGGACCTGGGGCCAACGTCCTGACTTTC. Protein product: CASSPGEGGPGANVLTF. Complete variable domain (other parts from reference TRBV5-1 and TRBJ2-6): KAGVTQTPRYLIKTRGQQVTLSCSPISGHRSVSWYQQTPGQGLQFLFEYFSETQRNKGNFPGRFSGRQFSNSRSEMNVSTLELGDSALYLCASSPGEGGPGANVLTFGAGSRLTVL.

This chain joins TRBV4-2 and TRBJ2-2; possible D gene TRBD1, 5 bases. V was trimmed by 5 bases and J by 7 bases, leaving 17 bases between them. Germline V gene sequence: CDR1 LGHNA, CDR2 YNFKEQ. The length of the CDR3 is 15 residues. Here the CDR3 reads CASSSEEGALGELFF. The CDR3 nucleotides read TGTGCCAGCAGCTCAGAGGAAGGGGCCCTCGGGGAGCTGTTTTTT.

This chain connects TRBV11-3 to TRBJ1-1; unclear D gene. The CDR3 loop spans 14 amino acids. V dropped 6 bases and J dropped 11 bases, with 22 bases sitting between them. CDR1 is SGHNT and CDR2 is YENEEA in the germline V gene. The CDR3: CASSLTLRPAEAFF. The CDR3 nucleotides read TGTGCCAGCAGTTTAACCCTACGTCCGGCGGAGGCTTTCTTT.

The rearrangement links TRBV28 to TRBJ1-2; 10 bases are a match to TRBD1. Germline V gene data show CDR1 as MDHEN and CDR2 as SYDVKM. This CDR3 contains 16 residues. The trim removed 5 bases at V and 1 base at J, leaving 7 bases unmatched. DNA of the CDR3: TGTGCCAGCAGTCCCTGGGGGACAGGGGTTAACTATGGCTACACCTTC. It encodes CASSPWGTGVNYGYTF.

This chain's CDR3 is CASSPGTRAHEQYF. The CDR3 DNA follows: TGTGCCAGCAGCCCCGGGACAAGGGCCCACGAGCAGTACTTC. The chain links TRBV7-9 to TRBJ2-5; the D gene is possibly TRBD1 (6 bases). With the DNA end fitting TRBJ2-7 better, the J assignment may be wrong. Germline CDR1 SEHNR, CDR2 FQNEAQ (reference sequence). The length of the CDR3 is 14 residues.

The rearrangement joins TRBV4-2 to TRBJ2-3, with 10 bases matching TRBD2. The CDR3 spans 15 residues. CDR1 is LGHNA, CDR2 YNFKEQ, per germline. The V gene end was trimmed by 2 bases and the J gene end by 2 bases; junction bases not matched to a gene: 1. This CDR3 is CASSQLAGDTDTQYF. DNA of the CDR3: TGTGCCAGCAGCCAACTAGCGGGAGACACAGATACGCAGTATTTT.

This rearrangement joins TRBV6-1 to TRBJ1-1; D gene uncertain. Germline V gene lookup returns CDR1 MNHNS and CDR2 SASEGT. V lost 5 bases, J lost 4 bases, and 14 bases lay in between. The CDR3 is 14 amino acids. CDR3 in amino acids: CASSSAGSGTEAFF. In nucleotides, the CDR3 is TGTGCCAGCAGTTCGGCGGGGTCGGGCACTGAAGCTTTCTTT.

This sequence joins TRBV4-1 and TRBJ2-3; D is undetermined. Trimming took off 5 bases at V and 3 bases at J, with 6 bases between the two ends. From germline, CDR1 is MGHRA and CDR2 YSYEKL. The CDR3 is 12 amino acids. The CDR3 nucleotides read TGCGCCAGCAGCTTCCCAACAGATACGCAGTATTTT. Protein product: CASSFPTDTQYF.

V usage is TRBV11-1 and J usage is TRBJ2-2; 9 bases line up with TRBD2. V dropped 5 bases and J dropped 10; count of bases not matched to a gene: 14. Germline V CDR1 and CDR2: SGHAT, FQDESV (reference sequence). The CDR3 spans 16 residues. CDR3 nucleotide sequence: TGTGCCAGCAGCCGTCGGGTAGCGGGAGTAGTGAAGGAGCTGTTTTTT. Translating it yields CASSRRVAGVVKELFF.

This clone was seen a handful of times. The chain combines TRBV27 with TRBJ2-2; D perhaps matches TRBD1 (6 bases). Trimming removed 6 bases from V and 5 bases from J, with 22 bases in between. The CDR3 runs 17 residues. Germline assignment: CDR1 MNHEY and CDR2 SMNVEV (reference sequence). The CDR3 DNA reads TGTGCCAGCAGCCCCGATTTAGTGGGGGCCGGTACCGGGGAGCTGTTTTTT. It is translated as CASSPDLVGAGTGELFF.

The chain joins TRBV28 to TRBJ2-7, with 9 positions matching TRBD2. CDR1 MDHEN and CDR2 SYDVKM come from the germline V gene. J lost 6 bases, V lost 3 bases, and 12 bases had no gene match. The CDR3 is 16 residues long. Written as DNA, the CDR3 is TGTGCCAGCAGTTTGAGGCGGGGGGGGCCCGGCATCGAGCAGTACTTC. Encoded protein: CASSLRRGGPGIEQYF.